Here is one TCR beta chain with its context. The antigen is unknown. The germline V gene has CDR1 MNHEY and CDR2 SMNVEV (reference sequence). The CDR3 is 14 residues long. The V end was cut by 0 bases, the J end by 5 bases, with 10 bases between. This entry belongs to a study of persistence of HIV-infected CD4 T cells. For the study at large: CD4+ T cells responding to CMV or HIV-1 Gag were isolated.

Sequencing used immunoSEQ version 4 in survey mode. Template was genomic DNA at 10 ng/uL, with up to about 1 ug used per sample. Method: immunoSEQ multiplex PCR; TCRdb's copy keeps in-frame clones and lacks some. The data show 25,000 to 35,000 clones, roughly 86% seen once. Stimulation used 10 ug/mL lysate from CMV-infected fibroblasts. CD40L/CD69 double-negative CD45RO-high memory CD4+ T cells were collected. Plasma HIV-1 RNA stayed below 50 copies/mL for at least 4 years. Study-wide findings and caveats: Within sorted populations, more oligoclonal TCRs accompanied more oligoclonal proviruses.

This specimen was CD4+ T cells sorted from PBMCs after roughly 18-hour stimulation, taken from a patient who received antiretroviral therapy. The chain has TRBV27 and TRBJ1-2; maybe TRBD1 (5 bases). This receptor was obtained from an adult man with HIV who was CMV-seropositive. The CDR3 DNA reads as TGTGCCAGCAGTTTATCGGCGACAGATTATGGCTACACCTTC. Translated: CASSLSATDYGYTF.